Listed below are T cell receptor beta chains from one sample, sequenced in a study of blood T cell repertoires in COVID-19. Clones were sequenced by immunoSEQ multiplex PCR, and TCRdb holds only the in-frame ones, with some missing. The repertoire holds about 90,000 clones, with 80% to 90% as singletons. The sequenced material came from peripheral blood. All receptors derive from a human donor in a cohort sampled during active COVID-19. The CDR3 runs from the conserved cysteine through the conserved F or W. Rows give clone size only sometimes, using once, few, many, or a class for an expanded clone.

V gene,clone size,CDR3 protein
TRBV12-3/TRBV12-4,-,CASRTRGQETQYF
TRBV30,few,CAWRTGVSSPLHF
TRBV6-2/TRBV6-3,-,CASSSVGTEAFF
TRBV4-1,-,CASSHPTGGQPQHF
TRBV27,once,CASRPRDLGGSEAFF
TRBV6-6,-,CASGPREVLFF
TRBV2,once,CASNLRAGEETQYF
TRBV5-5,-,CASSLSWEVSQPQHF
TRBV15,-,CATSRDKLAADTQYF
TRBV5-1,-,CASSPGQTAGEKLFF
TRBV5-1,-,CASSLGGYNQPQHF
TRBV28,-,CASSRDGSRGGVYRMSNQPQHF
TRBV5-1,-,CASSWSGGALTDTQYF
TRBV5-1,-,CASTPSLGGPYNEQFF
TRBV5-1,-,CASSLDGTGRDEQYF
TRBV5-1,once,CASSPRGDRGYGYTF
TRBV18,-,CASSPLSGEQYF
TRBV28,-,CASSLWGGETQYF
TRBV5-1,-,CASSSRTGFRETQYF
TRBV6-1,-,CASSEAGGKGYTF
TRBV9,-,CASGQGADTGELFF
TRBV19,once,CASSLDQVQPQHF
TRBV19,-,CASEPQGANEQYF
TRBV4-3,-,CASSQLRASYEQYF
TRBV30,-,CAWRAGQNSYEQYF
TRBV7-2,-,CASSLDAVSTDTQYF
TRBV5-4,few,CASSFETGINYGYTF
TRBV20-1,-,CSASPAGGHVGEQFF
TRBV13,once,CASSFRDRFGYGYTF
TRBV6-5,-,CASSSSGSLRTEAFF
TRBV2,-,CASRLRDTPSYEQYF
TRBV7-9,-,CASSLFGGLNENEQFF
TRBV27,-,CASSLDGRDQETQYF
TRBV15,-,CATSRDPQGGNEQFF
TRBV19,-,CASGTSGRPYEQYF
TRBV28,-,CASSSPVTTNEKLFF
TRBV6-6,-,CASSREGGDTEAFF
TRBV5-4,few,CATRGEGLPYEQYF
TRBV6-6,few,CASSYEGMSNQPQHF
TRBV5-4,-,CASSPTSGGVYYEQYF
TRBV23-1,-,CARLQGLGNSPLHF
TRBV7-9,-,CASSLGAGPKSQETQYF
TRBV6-5,-,CASSYSRQGAQPQHF
TRBV19,once,CASSMTDTDTQYF
TRBV5-1,-,CASSRTGMNTEAFF
TRBV9,-,CASSARQGGAGELFF
TRBV5-5,-,CASSPGGVGYNSPLHF
TRBV20-1,-,CSASGGSGYTF
TRBV7-8,few,CASSLVGGGISYEQYF
TRBV28,-,CASGGWGRNYGYTF
TRBV6-1,few,CASSDLSPGQGSPLHF
TRBV14,few,CASSTGTGPYEQYF
TRBV20-1,-,CSASRTPNTGELFF